This entry describes one T cell receptor beta chain. The antigen is undetermined. This sample stems from a study of T cell responses to AZD1222 COVID-19 vaccine. The study, taken as a whole, reports: White British donors predominated, females outnumbered males, and clonal diversity was possibly underestimated.

Measured with immunoSEQ multiplex PCR; TCRdb has only the in-frame clones, and not every one. The sample shows about 130,000 clones, over 80% of them seen only once. The V end lost 0 bases, the J end lost 4 bases, and 13 bases lay between the germline ends. This CDR3 region has 16 residues. Germline V CDR1 and CDR2: LNHDA, SQIVND (reference sequence). V usage is TRBV19 and J usage is TRBJ2-1; D may be TRBD1 or TRBD2 (6 bases each). The receptor comes from an adult who received the AZD1222 COVID-19 vaccine. This specimen was peripheral blood, taken 28 days after the second AZD1222 dose. CDR3 nucleotides: TGTGCCAGTAGTATAGATCGAGGGGGGTCTTACAATGAGCAGTTCTTC. Amino acids: CASSIDRGGSYNEQFF. The whole variable domain, remainder taken from reference TRBV19 and TRBJ2-1, is DGGITQSPKYLFRKEGQNVTLSCEQNLNHDAMYWYRQDPGQGLRLIYYSQIVNDFQKGDIAEGYSVSREKKESFPLTVTSAQKNPTAFYLCASSIDRGGSYNEQFFGPGTRLTVL.